This T cell receptor (beta chain) derives from a study of cytomegalovirus exposure and HLA in healthy donors. The study, taken as a whole, reports: Most sequenced TCRs were rare (though some public TCRs occurred in many donors). It was reported that the classifier diagnosed cytomegalovirus status with high specificity and sensitivity in both the original and validation cohorts. The study flagged some 180 TCR beta chains as cytomegalovirus-associated.

CDR1 LNHDA and CDR2 SQIVND come from the germline V gene (reference sequence). Trimming removed 6 bases from V and 3 bases from J, with 12 bases in between. The CDR3 runs 13 residues. Separation from the approximately 720-subject first cohort characterized the roughly 110-subject validation cohort, to which the donors belonged. Sequencing used immunoSEQ multiplex PCR; TCRdb keeps in-frame clones, though not all of them. The data hold 85,000 to 120,000 clones, with around 90% observed a single time. Comment on this clone: Antigen specificity is unknown.

The V call is TRBV19, the J call TRBJ2-7, with D tentatively TRBD1 (6 bases). The TCR comes from a young woman in good health and CMV-seropositive. Sequences were obtained from PBMCs. The chain's CDR3 is CASSNRDNYEQYF. CDR3 in DNA: TGTGCCAGTAGCAACCGGGACAACTACGAGCAGTACTTC.